The 18 T cell receptor beta chains reported below all come from one sample, sequenced in a study of blood T cells in healthy people across ages. PCR was performed a second time for about 6 to 12 cycles using a sample-barcoded 5' primer and a J-beta primer mix. TCRdb re-called the 5' RACE reads through MiXCR, storing one row per CDR3 protein. Of approximately 1.5 million distinct CDR3 sequences in the sample, about 35% were seen once. Sample: blood. These receptors were obtained from a young woman in good health.

This clonotype was counted many times. In DNA, the CDR3 is TGTGCCAGCAGCTTGGGGGAGACTAGCACAGATACGCAGTATTTT. This translates into CASSLGETSTDTQYF. This chain links TRBV7-8 with TRBJ2-3; D tentatively fits TRBD1 or TRBD2 (5 bases each). This CDR3 spans 15 amino acids. V lost 3 bases to trimming and J lost 0 bases, with 10 bases between them. In germline, CDR1 is SGHVS, CDR2 FQNEAQ.

The chain links TRBV2 to TRBJ1-1; 7 positions match TRBD1. The CDR3 is 14 amino acids. Unmatched junction bases numbered 12, after V lost 6 bases and J lost 8 bases. Germline lookup yields CDR1 SNHLY and CDR2 FYNNEI. DNA of the CDR3: TGTGCCAGCAGCGCGATCCTACAGGGGAACGAAGCTTTCTTT. This encodes CASSAILQGNEAFF.

The chain employs TRBV20-1 and TRBJ2-5; a weak D match, TRBD1 (6 bases). TRBJ2-7 explains the end of the DNA better; the J call may be wrong. The germline gives CDR1 DFQATT, CDR2 SNEGSKA (reference sequence). The CDR3 spans 14 residues. CDR3 protein: CSARGQGIPYEQYF. Here the CDR3 DNA reads TGCAGTGCTAGAGGGCAGGGGATTCCCTACGAGCAGTACTTC.

This clonotype has a handful of counts. The chain joins TRBV3-1 to TRBJ1-1; 7 bases are shared with TRBD1. Germline V gives CDR1 LGHDT, CDR2 YNNKEL (reference sequence). The CDR3 is 14 amino acids. The V and J ends lost 5 bases and 4 bases, in that order; junction bases with no gene match: 7. The CDR3 protein is CASSTTGSGTEAFF. As DNA, the CDR3 is TGTGCCAGCAGCACGACAGGGTCCGGCACTGAAGCTTTCTTT.

The V call is TRBV12-3 or TRBV12-4, the J call TRBJ1-5; D remains ambiguous. V was trimmed by 5 bases and J by 5 bases, leaving 16 bases between them. The CDR3 covers 15 residues. The CDR3 DNA is TGTGCCAGCAGTCAGGATAGTCGTCGTGATCAGCCCCAGCATTTT. Amino acids: CASSQDSRRDQPQHF.

V usage is TRBV20-1 and J usage is TRBJ2-5, with TRBD2 identical over 7 bases. Losses at the gene ends were 4 bases for V and 0 bases for J; bases not matched to a gene: 2. The CDR3 extends over 13 amino acids. CDR1 and CDR2 (germline): DFQATT, SNEGSKA (reference sequence). Here the CDR3 reads CSATGLYQETQYF. The DNA of the CDR3 is TGCAGTGCTACGGGACTATACCAAGAGACCCAGTACTTC.

This clonotype was counted a few times. The chain couples TRBV15 to TRBJ2-3; 11 nucleotides match TRBD1. There are 17 residues in the CDR3. CDR1 LNHNV and CDR2 YYDKDF come from the germline V gene (reference sequence). J gave up 0 bases and V 5 bases, and 7 bases lay outside the gene matches. The DNA of the CDR3 is TGTGCCACCAGCGCGCGGACAGGGGGCTCTAGCACAGATACGCAGTATTTT. This translates into CATSARTGGSSTDTQYF.

In regard to this clonotype: Possible read error: a much larger clone is one base away. The rearrangement links TRBV6-5 to TRBJ2-5, with 7 bases fitting TRBD2. This CDR3 spans 15 amino acids. Unmatched junction bases numbered 14, after V lost 6 bases and J lost 7 bases. Per germline, CDR1 MNHEY and CDR2 SVGAGI. The DNA for the CDR3 is TGTGCCAGCAGGGCTAGCGGAGATCCAAGAGGGACCCAGTACTTC. Its translation is CASRASGDPRGTQYF.

Turning to this clonotype: One end of the junction does not line up with germline, which may come from a read error. V and J are TRBV3-1 and TRBJ2-3; D call uncertain. Germline loops: CDR1 LGHDT, CDR2 YNNKEL (reference sequence). The CDR3 extends over 12 amino acids. This chain's CDR3 is CASSQTQDTQYF. The CDR3 DNA reads as TGTGCCAGTAGCCAAACCCAAGATACGCAGTATTTT.

This clonotype was observed a few times. This chain uses TRBV24-1 with TRBJ2-5; 8 bases are a match to TRBD1. With V trimmed by 7 bases and J by 3 bases, 6 bases remained unmatched. Germline CDR1 and CDR2: KGHDR and SFDVKD. This CDR3 is 14 amino acids long. The CDR3 nucleotides are TGTGCCACCAGCAGGGGGCGAGGAGAAGAGACCCAGTACTTC. Translation gives CATSRGRGEETQYF.

The chain is built from TRBV20-1 and TRBJ1-5; the D is unclear. This CDR3 is 15 amino acids long. The V end was cut by 5 bases, the J end by 1 base, with 15 bases between. Germline CDR1 is DFQATT and CDR2 is SNEGSKA (reference sequence). The CDR3 DNA sequence: TGCAGTGCTCGGGGTTACATTGGAAGCAATCAGCCCCAGCATTTT. Translated, it gives CSARGYIGSNQPQHF.

The table lists this clonotype with a few counts. V and J are TRBV21-1 and TRBJ2-7; the table's D gene call, TRBD2, was not cross checked with the DNA. TRBV21-1 is noted as a pseudogene. The CDR3 sequence is 19 residues long. The CDR3 DNA is TGTGCCAGCAGCAAAGAGCTAGGGAGATCTCTCCTGAGCTCCTACGAGCAGTACTTC. Translation: CASSKELGRSLLSSYEQYF.

There are a few counts of this clonotype. The chain joins TRBV6-5 to TRBJ2-5; possible D gene TRBD1, 7 bases. CDR3 size: 14 residues. The germline CDR1 and CDR2 sequences are MNHEY and SVGAGI. With 5 bases removed from V and 2 bases from J, the gap between germline ends came to 12 bases. CDR3 in amino acids: CASSQGGRQETQYF. Here the CDR3 DNA reads TGTGCCAGCAGTCAGGGGGGCCGACAAGAGACCCAGTACTTC.

V gene TRBV7-2 combines with J gene TRBJ2-7; 11 nucleotides match TRBD2. CDR1 is SGHTA, CDR2 FQGNSA, per germline. V lost 5 bases to trimming and J lost 0 bases; unmatched junction nucleotides: 9. The CDR3 has 17 residues. The CDR3 region is CASSERTSGFSSYEQYF. DNA for the CDR3: TGTGCCAGCAGCGAGCGGACTAGCGGGTTTAGCTCCTACGAGCAGTACTTC.

This clonotype was observed many times. The genes are TRBV6-1 and TRBJ2-7; 8 bases are shared with TRBD1. This CDR3 is built from 14 residues. Unmatched junction bases numbered 9, after V lost 5 bases and J lost 6 bases. CDR1 is MNHNS and CDR2 is SASEGT in the germline V gene. This CDR3 is CASSSGPGTGEQYF. The CDR3 DNA sequence: TGTGCCAGCAGTTCGGGGCCCGGGACAGGCGAGCAGTACTTC.

V and J are TRBV28 and TRBJ1-5; D not resolved. The CDR3 consists of 13 residues. Germline lookup yields CDR1 MDHEN and CDR2 SYDVKM. V was shortened by 8 bases and J by 4 bases, with 12 bases between the two germline ends. The DNA for the CDR3 is TGTGCCAGCGGCAAGGGAGGGAATCAGCCCCAGCATTTT. The encoded protein is CASGKGGNQPQHF.

This chain joins TRBV6-1 and TRBJ1-5, with 8 bases matching TRBD1. Germline V gene sequence: CDR1 MNHNS, CDR2 SASEGT. The CDR3 spans 16 residues. Unmatched junction bases numbered 8, after V lost 6 bases and J lost 1 base. The CDR3 nucleotides read TGTGCCAGCAGAACAACCCAGGGGGCGAGCAATCAGCCCCAGCATTTT. As protein: CASRTTQGASNQPQHF.

The chain employs TRBV3-1 and TRBJ2-7, with D perhaps given as TRBD1 or TRBD2 (5 bases each). V lost 4 bases and J 6 bases, leaving 19 bases between the germline ends. The CDR3 loop spans 15 amino acids. Germline assignment: CDR1 LGHDT and CDR2 YNNKEL (reference sequence). This CDR3 reads CASSPRDRPSREQYF. The CDR3 DNA reads TGTGCCAGCAGCCCCCGGGACCGGCCATCCCGCGAGCAGTACTTC.